Listed here are 29 T cell receptor beta chains from one sample, sequenced in a study of cytomegalovirus exposure and HLA in healthy donors. It was with 60 Vbeta and 13 Jbeta primers that the PCR ran. Clones were sequenced by immunoSEQ multiplex PCR, and TCRdb holds only the in-frame ones, with some missing. Found here are approximately 150,000 clones, over 60% of them singletons; the top ten hold around 3%. The specimen was PBMCs. Receptors originate from a woman aged 25-40 years in good health and CMV-seropositive.

The V call is TRBV5-4, the J call TRBJ2-3, with 14 nucleotides matching TRBD2. The CDR3 is 18 residues long. Unmatched junction bases numbered 10, after V lost 3 bases and J lost 4 bases. CDR1 and CDR2 from the germline V gene are SGHNT and YYREEE (reference sequence). The CDR3: CASSSGLAGVLEADTQYF. The DNA of the CDR3 is TGTGCCAGCAGCTCGGGACTAGCGGGGGTGCTGGAAGCAGATACGCAGTATTTT. Drawing the rest from reference TRBV5-4 and TRBJ2-3, the complete variable domain is ETGVTQSPTHLIKTRGQQVTLRCSSQSGHNTVSWYQQALGQGPQFIFQYYREEENGRGNFPPRFSGLQFPNYSSELNVNALELDDSALYLCASSSGLAGVLEADTQYFGPGTRLTVL.

This clone was seen once. The chain combines TRBV7-6 with TRBJ1-6; D is undetermined. V lost 0 bases and J lost 10, with 13 bases in between. From germline, CDR1 is SGHVS and CDR2 FNYEAQ. This CDR3 comprises 15 residues. CDR3 sequence reads: CASSLATGFKSPLHF. CDR3 nucleotides: TGTGCCAGCAGCTTAGCTACGGGGTTTAAGTCACCCCTCCACTTT.

The rearrangement joins TRBV4-1 to TRBJ2-5, with D possibly TRBD1 on 5 matching bases. CDR3 length: 16 residues. V was cut by 4 bases and J by 4 bases, with 19 bases left in between. The V gene's germline CDR1 is MGHRA and CDR2 YSYEKL. The DNA for the CDR3 is TGCGCCAGCAGCCTCTTACCCGCAGGCAGGGCAGAGACCCAGTACTTC. This sequence encodes CASSLLPAGRAETQYF.

The V gene is TRBV7-9, the J gene TRBJ2-5; no clear D gene. Trimming shortened V by 5 bases and J by 1 base, and 5 bases separated the two germline ends. Germline CDR1 SEHNR, CDR2 FQNEAQ (reference sequence). The CDR3 totals 12 residues. For the CDR3, the DNA is TGTGCCAGCAGCCGGGTCCAAGAGACCCAGTACTTC. Its translation is CASSRVQETQYF. Full variable domain (rest looked up from reference TRBV7-9 and TRBJ2-5): DTGVSQNPRHKITKRGQNVTFRCDPISEHNRLYWYRQTLGQGPEFLTYFQNEAQLEKSRLLSDRFSAERPKGSFSTLEIQRTEQGDSAMYLCASSRVQETQYFGPGTRLLVL.

This clone appeared once. CDR3 amino acids: CASSWPLRDSGWRVNEQFF. The CDR3 nucleotides read TGTGCCAGCAGCTGGCCACTCCGGGACTCCGGGTGGCGCGTCAATGAGCAGTTCTTC. The rearrangement links TRBV5-6 to TRBJ2-1; D is possibly TRBD2 (6 bases). V was pared by 3 bases and J by 6 bases, with 28 bases between. Germline lookup yields CDR1 SGHDT and CDR2 YYEEEE. The CDR3 is made up of 19 amino acids.

This clone came up once. The sample carries other DNA sequences with the same CDR3. CDR3 nucleotides: TGTGCCAGCAGTTACCCACAAGAGACCCAGTACTTC. It codes for CASSYPQETQYF. The rearrangement joins TRBV6-6 to TRBJ2-5; D not resolved. In germline, CDR1 is MNHNY, CDR2 SVGAGI (reference sequence). Trimming removed 2 bases from V and 2 bases from J, with 3 bases in between. The length of the CDR3 is 12 residues.

This clone was found once. This sequence joins TRBV7-9 and TRBJ2-5, with TRBD1 as a possible D gene (7 bases). V dropped 6 bases and J dropped 2 bases, with 19 bases sitting between them. Germline CDR1 and CDR2: SEHNR and FQNEAQ (reference sequence). CDR3 length: 16 residues. The CDR3 sequence: CASSLARGAKQETQYF. The CDR3 DNA sequence: TGTGCCAGCAGTCTTGCCAGGGGGGCAAAACAAGAGACCCAGTACTTC.

Only a few counts were recorded for this clone. The chain has TRBV30 and TRBJ1-1, with a tentative D call TRBD1 (6 bases). This CDR3 has 13 amino acids. V lost 5 bases, J lost 4 bases, and 14 bases lay in between. CDR1 and CDR2 from the germline V gene are GTSNPN and SVGIG (reference sequence). CDR3 protein: CAWSPGAVTEAFF. Here the CDR3 DNA reads TGTGCCTGGTCCCCAGGGGCGGTCACTGAAGCTTTCTTT.

This clone came up once. The rearrangement joins TRBV5-1 to TRBJ1-2, with unresolved D. CDR3 size: 15 residues. CDR1 and CDR2 (germline): SGHRS, YFSETQ. Trimming shortened V by 2 bases and J by 6 bases, and 17 bases separated the two germline ends. Written as DNA, the CDR3 is TGCGCCAGCAGCTTCAGACGGGTGAGCGGAGATGGCTACACCTTC. Encoded protein: CASSFRRVSGDGYTF. The full variable domain, completed using reference TRBV5-1 and TRBJ1-2, is KAGVTQTPRYLIKTRGQQVTLSCSPISGHRSVSWYQQTPGQGLQFLFEYFSETQRNKGNFPGRFSGRQFSNSRSEMNVSTLELGDSALYLCASSFRRVSGDGYTFGSGTRLTVV.

This clone was counted a few times. Sequence at one end of the junction differs from germline and may be a read error. The genes are TRBV6-4 and TRBJ2-1, with 7 bases lining up with TRBD1. Germline CDR1 MRHNA, CDR2 SNTAGT. The length of the CDR3 is 15 residues. CDR3 sequence: CASSEETGTYYEQFF. CDR3 DNA: TGTGCCAGCAGTGAGGAGACAGGGACCTACTATGAGCAGTTCTTC.

The rearrangement uses TRBV11-3 and TRBJ2-7; tentatively, D is TRBD1 (7 bases). V lost 6 bases, J lost 7 bases, and 16 bases lay in between. In germline, CDR1 is SGHNT, CDR2 YENEEA. The CDR3 totals 13 residues. In DNA form, the CDR3 reads TGTGCCAGCAGTATAATGGGGGGACAGGAGCAGTACTTC. Translated, it gives CASSIMGGQEQYF.

This clone was picked up one time. The chain employs TRBV5-1 and TRBJ2-2; D not certain. Germline V gives CDR1 SGHRS, CDR2 YFSETQ. The germline V and J ends were trimmed by 4 bases and 7 bases, with 11 bases remaining between them. The CDR3 length is 13 residues. CDR3 region: CASSALIGGELFF. As DNA, the CDR3 is TGCGCCAGCAGCGCCCTGATCGGCGGGGAGCTGTTTTTT.

The chain employs TRBV6-5 and TRBJ2-7; a possible D gene is TRBD1 (6 bases). The CDR3 covers 13 residues. CDR1 is MNHEY and CDR2 is SVGAGI in the germline V gene. V was cut by 6 bases and J by 5 bases, with 14 bases left in between. CDR3 loop: CASRMLQGNEQYF. In DNA form, the CDR3 reads TGTGCCAGCAGGATGCTACAGGGAAACGAGCAGTACTTC.

This clone was counted a few times. The chain joins TRBV9 to TRBJ2-5; TRBD1 matches 9 bases. V lost 2 bases, J lost 3 bases, and 11 bases stayed unmatched. The germline gives CDR1 SGDLS, CDR2 YYNGEE. The CDR3 sequence is 17 residues long. The CDR3 coding sequence is TGTGCCAGCAGCGTGGGGGGACAGGGTGGGAAGAAAGAGACCCAGTACTTC. Its translation: CASSVGGQGGKKETQYF.

J is TRBJ2-5 and V is TRBV13; possible D gene TRBD2, 7 bases. The CDR3 consists of 15 residues. CDR1 is PRHDT and CDR2 is FYEKMQ in the germline V gene (reference sequence). The V end lost 4 bases, the J end lost 5 bases, and 17 bases lay between the germline ends. CDR3 loop: CASSSRGAPKETQYF. CDR3 nucleotides: TGTGCCAGCAGCTCCCGGGGGGCCCCCAAGGAGACCCAGTACTTC.

The V gene is TRBV6-6, the J gene TRBJ1-1; 12 bases are a match to TRBD1. Trimming removed 4 bases from V and 5 bases from J; junction bases left unmatched: 5. This CDR3 region has 15 residues. CDR1 MNHNY and CDR2 SVGAGI come from the germline V gene (reference sequence). Here the CDR3 reads CASSSGTGGATEAFF. For the CDR3, the DNA is TGTGCCAGCAGTTCCGGGACAGGGGGCGCGACTGAAGCTTTCTTT.

The chain carries TRBV13 and TRBJ2-3; 7 bases line up with TRBD1. V lost 2 bases to trimming and J lost 3 bases; unmatched junction nucleotides: 11. The CDR3 extends over 17 amino acids. Germline loops: CDR1 PRHDT, CDR2 FYEKMQ (reference sequence). The DNA of the CDR3 is TGTGCCAGCAGCTTATCCTGGACAGGAGGAACTACAGATACGCAGTATTTT. Its translation: CASSLSWTGGTTDTQYF.

This clone showed up just a few times. The chain employs TRBV7-3 and TRBJ2-3, with TRBD2 matching over 8 bases. This CDR3 is 15 amino acids long. The junction had 8 bases not matched to a gene; V was cut back by 5 bases and J by 4 bases. The V gene's germline CDR1 is SGHTA and CDR2 FQGTGA. The CDR3 sequence: CASSLGGAGSDTQYF. The CDR3 region has the DNA TGTGCCAGCAGCCTCGGGGGGGCCGGATCAGATACGCAGTATTTT.

This clone turned up a few times. The rearrangement links TRBV4-2 to TRBJ2-6; maybe TRBD1 (5 bases). The CDR3 runs 17 residues. Germline assignment: CDR1 LGHNA and CDR2 YNFKEQ. V lost 4 bases and J 0 bases, leaving 13 bases between the germline ends. The DNA of the CDR3 is TGTGCCAGCAGCCGGGGCGAAATTAGCTCTGGGGCCAACGTCCTGACTTTC. It specifies CASSRGEISSGANVLTF.

The chain has TRBV2 and TRBJ1-2; no clear D gene. In germline, CDR1 is SNHLY, CDR2 FYNNEI. The ends were cut back, 4 bases at V and 3 bases at J, with 9 bases in the middle. The CDR3 contains 13 residues. The CDR3 DNA reads as TGTGCCAGCAGTGTAGACACCTACTATGGCTACACCTTC. It encodes CASSVDTYYGYTF.

The V and J genes are TRBV5-1 and TRBJ1-6; possible D gene TRBD1, 5 bases. Germline V gene lookup returns CDR1 SGHRS and CDR2 YFSETQ. V gave up 0 bases and J gave up 10 bases, with 14 bases separating them. The length of the CDR3 is 15 residues. CDR3 loop: CASSLGWGLGSPLHF. CDR3 nucleotide sequence: TGCGCCAGCAGCTTGGGCTGGGGACTAGGCTCACCCCTCCACTTT.

This chain joins TRBV5-1 and TRBJ2-7, with 8 bases identical to TRBD1. After removal of 2 bases from V and 3 bases from J, the junction contained 4 bases not matched to a gene. The CDR3 length is 14 residues. The V gene's germline CDR1 is SGHRS and CDR2 YFSETQ. This chain's CDR3 is CASSFAGQGYEQYF. CDR3 nucleotide sequence: TGCGCCAGCAGCTTTGCCGGACAGGGCTACGAGCAGTACTTC.

This chain uses TRBV7-9 with TRBJ1-1, with D hard to call. Looked up from germline, CDR1 is SEHNR and CDR2 is FQNEAQ (reference sequence). The CDR3 sequence is 13 residues long. Trimming left V 2 bases short and J 1 base short, with 5 bases between. This chain's CDR3 is CASSLNRNTEAFF. The CDR3 bases are TGTGCCAGCAGCTTAAACAGGAACACTGAAGCTTTCTTT.

The V and J genes are TRBV29-1 and TRBJ1-1; TRBD1 might be the D (6 bases). CDR3 size: 12 residues. V lost 2 bases and J 4 bases, leaving 8 bases between the germline ends. CDR1 is SQVTM, CDR2 ANQGSEA, per germline. CDR3: CSVEQDSTEAFF. The CDR3 DNA reads TGCAGCGTTGAACAGGACAGCACTGAAGCTTTCTTT. The variable domain in full, completed from reference TRBV29-1 and TRBJ1-1, reads SAVISQKPSRDICQRGTSLTIQCQVDSQVTMMFWYRQQPGQSLTLIATANQGSEATYESGFVIDKFPISRPNLTFSTLTVSNMSPEDSSIYLCSVEQDSTEAFFGQGTRLTVV.

The rearrangement joins TRBV7-2 to TRBJ2-7; a possible D gene is TRBD2 (5 bases). Trimming removed 5 bases from V and 6 bases from J, with 17 bases in between. This CDR3 is 14 amino acids long. Per the germline V gene, CDR1 is SGHTA and CDR2 is FQGNSA. The CDR3 region is CASSLIRGSLEQYF. The CDR3 coding sequence is TGTGCCAGCAGCCTGATTCGGGGTTCCCTCGAGCAGTACTTC.

Written as DNA, the CDR3 is TGCGCCAGCAGCGGGGGAGGGGGGGGGAACACTGAAGCTTTCTTT. Translating gives CASSGGGGGNTEAFF. V usage is TRBV5-1 and J usage is TRBJ1-1, with D maybe TRBD1 (6 bases). Trimming pared 4 bases from V and 1 base from J, leaving 14 bases between. Germline V lookup: CDR1 SGHRS, CDR2 YFSETQ. CDR3 length: 15 amino acids.

This clone turned up a few times. This rearrangement joins TRBV6-1 to TRBJ2-7; 7 bases are shared with TRBD2. This CDR3 comprises 13 residues. From germline, CDR1 is MNHNS and CDR2 SASEGT. V lost 4 bases and J lost 3; bases outside the gene matches: 3. The CDR3 DNA follows: TGTGCCAGCAGTGTCAGGGACTACTACGAGCAGTACTTC. Translation gives CASSVRDYYEQYF.

The gene calls are TRBV19 and TRBJ2-2, with D tentatively TRBD2 (5 bases). The CDR3 runs 14 residues. V was shortened by 8 bases and J by 3 bases, with 13 bases between the two germline ends. The germline gives CDR1 LNHDA, CDR2 SQIVND (reference sequence). The CDR3 region has the DNA TGTGCCAGTGCTCTTGTCGGGGACACCGGGGAGCTGTTTTTT. Translating it yields CASALVGDTGELFF.

This clone has only a few counts. The V call is TRBV2, the J call TRBJ1-2, with TRBD1 matching 7 bases. The CDR3 consists of 13 residues. Germline V gene data show CDR1 as SNHLY and CDR2 as FYNNEI. J lost 7 bases, V lost 7 bases, and 9 bases had no gene match. DNA of the CDR3: TGTGCCAGCAACGAGATGACAGGGTTTGGCTACACCTTC. Translating it yields CASNEMTGFGYTF.